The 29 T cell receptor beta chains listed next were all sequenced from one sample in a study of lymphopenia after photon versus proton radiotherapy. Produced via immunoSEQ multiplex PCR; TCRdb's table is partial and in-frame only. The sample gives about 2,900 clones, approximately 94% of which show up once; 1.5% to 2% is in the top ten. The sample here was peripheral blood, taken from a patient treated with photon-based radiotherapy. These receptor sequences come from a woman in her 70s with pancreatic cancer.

The DNA of the CDR3 is TGTGCCACTTCCCCAGGGGGGGCGGGTCAGCCCCAGCATTTT. This sequence encodes CATSPGGAGQPQHF. The V call is TRBV6-5, the J call TRBJ1-5, with 7 bases that match TRBD1. CDR3 length: 14 residues. Germline lookup yields CDR1 MNHEY and CDR2 SVGAGI. The V segment lost 10 bases and the J segment 6 bases; nucleotides outside the gene matches: 12.

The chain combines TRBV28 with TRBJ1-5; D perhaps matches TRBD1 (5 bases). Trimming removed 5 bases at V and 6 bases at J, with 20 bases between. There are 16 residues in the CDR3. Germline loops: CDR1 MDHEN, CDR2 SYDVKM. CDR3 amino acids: CASSIIQGGRGQPQHF. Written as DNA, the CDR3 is TGTGCCAGCAGTATAATCCAGGGAGGTCGGGGTCAGCCCCAGCATTTT. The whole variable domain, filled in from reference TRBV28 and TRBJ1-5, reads DVKVTQSSRYLVKRTGEKVFLECVQDMDHENMFWYRQDPGLGLRLIYFSYDVKMKEKGDIPEGYSVSREKKERFSLILESASTNQTSMYLCASSIIQGGRGQPQHFGDGTRLSIL.

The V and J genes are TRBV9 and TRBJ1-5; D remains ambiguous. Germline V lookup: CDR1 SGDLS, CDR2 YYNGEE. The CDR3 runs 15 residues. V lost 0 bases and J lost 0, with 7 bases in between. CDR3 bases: TGTGCCAGCAGCGTAGACAGCTATAGCAATCAGCCCCAGCATTTT. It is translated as CASSVDSYSNQPQHF.

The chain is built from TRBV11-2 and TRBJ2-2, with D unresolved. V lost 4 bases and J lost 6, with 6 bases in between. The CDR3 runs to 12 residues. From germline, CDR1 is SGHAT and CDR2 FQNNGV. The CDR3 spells CASSSLPGELFF. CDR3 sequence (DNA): TGTGCCAGCAGCTCCTTACCCGGGGAGCTGTTTTTT.

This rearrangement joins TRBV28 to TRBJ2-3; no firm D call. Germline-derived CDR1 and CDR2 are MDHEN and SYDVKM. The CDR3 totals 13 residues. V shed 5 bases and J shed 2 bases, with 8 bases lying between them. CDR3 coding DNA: TGTGCCAGCAGTCCGGTGGTCACAGATACGCAGTATTTT. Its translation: CASSPVVTDTQYF.

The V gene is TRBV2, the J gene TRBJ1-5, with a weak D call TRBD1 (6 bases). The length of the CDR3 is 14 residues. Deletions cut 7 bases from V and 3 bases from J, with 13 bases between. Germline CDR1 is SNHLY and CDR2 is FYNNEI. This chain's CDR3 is CASTRDTYNQPQHF. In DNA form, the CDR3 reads TGTGCCAGCACCCGGGACACCTACAATCAGCCCCAGCATTTT.

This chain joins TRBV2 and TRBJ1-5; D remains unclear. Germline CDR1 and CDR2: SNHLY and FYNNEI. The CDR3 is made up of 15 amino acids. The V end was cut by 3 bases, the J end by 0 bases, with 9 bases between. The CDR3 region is CASSDTSYSNQPQHF. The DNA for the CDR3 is TGTGCCAGCAGTGACACATCATATAGCAATCAGCCCCAGCATTTT.

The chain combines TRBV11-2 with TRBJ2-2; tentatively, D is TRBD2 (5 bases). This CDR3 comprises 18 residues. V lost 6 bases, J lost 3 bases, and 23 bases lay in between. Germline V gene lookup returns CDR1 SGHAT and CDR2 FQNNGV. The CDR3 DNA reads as TGTGCCAGCAGTGAGGTGTCATTAGGAGGCGTCGACACCGGGGAGCTGTTTTTT. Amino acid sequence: CASSEVSLGGVDTGELFF.

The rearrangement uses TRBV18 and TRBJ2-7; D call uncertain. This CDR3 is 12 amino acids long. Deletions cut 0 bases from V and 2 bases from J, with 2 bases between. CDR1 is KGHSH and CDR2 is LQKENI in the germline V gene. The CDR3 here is CASSPPTYEQYF. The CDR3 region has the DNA TGTGCCAGCTCACCACCGACCTACGAGCAGTACTTC.

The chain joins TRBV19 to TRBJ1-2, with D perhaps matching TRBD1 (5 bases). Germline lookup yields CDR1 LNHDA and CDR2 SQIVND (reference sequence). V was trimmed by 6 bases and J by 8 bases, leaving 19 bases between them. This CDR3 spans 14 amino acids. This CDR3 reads CASSRRGTGGGYTF. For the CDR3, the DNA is TGTGCCAGTAGCCGGAGGGGAACTGGGGGAGGCTACACCTTC.

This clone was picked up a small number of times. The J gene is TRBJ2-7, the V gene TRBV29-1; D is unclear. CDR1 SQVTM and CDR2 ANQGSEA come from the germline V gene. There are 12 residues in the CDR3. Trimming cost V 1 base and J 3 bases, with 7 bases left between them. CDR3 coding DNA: TGCAGCGTTGAAGGACTGAACTACGAGCAGTACTTC. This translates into CSVEGLNYEQYF.

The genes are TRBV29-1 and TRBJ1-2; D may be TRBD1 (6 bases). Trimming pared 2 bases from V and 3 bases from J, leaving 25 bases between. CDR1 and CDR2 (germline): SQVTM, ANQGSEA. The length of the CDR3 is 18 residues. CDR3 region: CSVEPEGIMTGHHYGYTF. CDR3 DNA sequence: TGCAGCGTTGAACCCGAGGGCATAATGACAGGACACCACTATGGCTACACCTTC.

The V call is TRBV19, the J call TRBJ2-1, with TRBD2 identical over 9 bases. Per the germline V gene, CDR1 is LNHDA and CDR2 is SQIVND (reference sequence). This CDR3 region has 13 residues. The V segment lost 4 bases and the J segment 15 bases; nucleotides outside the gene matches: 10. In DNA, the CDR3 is TGTGCCAGTAGTACCGCCTTCGGACTAGCGAGGTTCTTC. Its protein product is CASSTAFGLARFF.

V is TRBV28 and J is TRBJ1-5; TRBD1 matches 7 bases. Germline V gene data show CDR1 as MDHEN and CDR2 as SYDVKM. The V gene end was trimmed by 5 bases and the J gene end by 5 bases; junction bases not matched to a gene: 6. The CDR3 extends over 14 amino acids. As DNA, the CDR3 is TGTGCCAGCAGTCCGGACAGGTTTGATCAGCCCCAGCATTTT. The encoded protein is CASSPDRFDQPQHF.

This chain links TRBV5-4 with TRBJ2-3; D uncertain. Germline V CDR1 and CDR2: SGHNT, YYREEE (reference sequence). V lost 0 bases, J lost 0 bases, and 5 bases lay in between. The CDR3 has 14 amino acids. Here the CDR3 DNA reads TGTGCCAGCAGCTTGGGGAGCAGCACAGATACGCAGTATTTT. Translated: CASSLGSSTDTQYF.

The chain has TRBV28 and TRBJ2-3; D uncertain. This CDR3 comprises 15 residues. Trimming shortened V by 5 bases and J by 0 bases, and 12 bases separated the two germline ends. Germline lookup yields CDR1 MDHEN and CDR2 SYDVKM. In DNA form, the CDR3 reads TGTGCCAGCAGTCCCCCGGGCCTCAGCACAGATACGCAGTATTTT. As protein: CASSPPGLSTDTQYF.

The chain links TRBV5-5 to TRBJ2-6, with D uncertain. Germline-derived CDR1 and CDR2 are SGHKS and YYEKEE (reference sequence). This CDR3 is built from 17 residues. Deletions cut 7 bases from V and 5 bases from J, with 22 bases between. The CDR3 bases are TGTGCCAGCTTTCAGGTTGTCTCACAAAGTCGGGCCAACGTCCTGACTTTC. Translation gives CASFQVVSQSRANVLTF.

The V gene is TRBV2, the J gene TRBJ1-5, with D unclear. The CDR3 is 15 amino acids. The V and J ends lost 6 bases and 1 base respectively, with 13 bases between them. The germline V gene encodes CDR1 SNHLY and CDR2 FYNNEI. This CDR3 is CASRPDKLSNQPQHF. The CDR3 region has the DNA TGTGCCAGCAGACCCGACAAACTAAGCAATCAGCCCCAGCATTTT.

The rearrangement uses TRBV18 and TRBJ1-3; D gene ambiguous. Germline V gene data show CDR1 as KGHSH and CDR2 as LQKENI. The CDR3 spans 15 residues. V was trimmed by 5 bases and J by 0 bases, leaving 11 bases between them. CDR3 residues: CASSGPGYSGNTIYF. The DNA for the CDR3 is TGTGCCAGCTCAGGGCCCGGCTACTCTGGAAACACCATATATTTT.

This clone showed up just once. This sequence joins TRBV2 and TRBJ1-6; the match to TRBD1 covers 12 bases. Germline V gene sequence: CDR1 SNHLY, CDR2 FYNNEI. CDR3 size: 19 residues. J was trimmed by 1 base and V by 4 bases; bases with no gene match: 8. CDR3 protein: CASSVGTGGARSYNSPLHF. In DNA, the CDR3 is TGTGCCAGCAGTGTCGGGACAGGGGGCGCAAGGTCCTATAATTCACCCCTCCACTTT.

This CDR3 reads CASSLPVKPQSRANVLTF. Written as DNA, the CDR3 is TGTGCCAGCAGCTTACCAGTTAAGCCACAAAGTCGGGCCAACGTCCTGACTTTC. This chain connects TRBV7-7 to TRBJ2-6; no firm D call. Per the germline V gene, CDR1 is SSHAT and CDR2 is FNYEAQ (reference sequence). Trimming took off 2 bases at V and 5 bases at J, with 19 bases between the two ends. The CDR3 length is 18 residues.

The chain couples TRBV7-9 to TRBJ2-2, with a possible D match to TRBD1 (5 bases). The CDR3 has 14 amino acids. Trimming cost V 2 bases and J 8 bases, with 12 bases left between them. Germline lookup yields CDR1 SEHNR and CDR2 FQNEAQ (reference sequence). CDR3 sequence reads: CASSLIGARGELFF. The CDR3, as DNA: TGTGCCAGCAGCTTAATAGGGGCGCGAGGGGAGCTGTTTTTT.

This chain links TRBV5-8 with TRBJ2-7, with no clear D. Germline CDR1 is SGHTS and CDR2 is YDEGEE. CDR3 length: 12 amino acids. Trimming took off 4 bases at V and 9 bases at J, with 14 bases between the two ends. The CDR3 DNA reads TGTGCCAGCAGCGTAGGTTTGTCGGGGCAGTACTTC. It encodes CASSVGLSGQYF. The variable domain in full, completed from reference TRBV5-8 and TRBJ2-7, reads EAGVTQSPTHLIKTRGQQATLRCSPISGHTSVYWYQQALGLGLQFLLWYDEGEERNRGNFPPRFSGRQFPNYSSELNVNALELEDSALYLCASSVGLSGQYFGPGTRLTVT.

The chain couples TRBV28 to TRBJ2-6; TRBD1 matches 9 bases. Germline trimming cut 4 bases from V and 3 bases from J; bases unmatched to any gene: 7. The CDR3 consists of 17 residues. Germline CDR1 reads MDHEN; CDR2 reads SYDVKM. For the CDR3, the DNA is TGTGCCAGCAGTTGGTACAGGGGGCGCTATGGGGCCAACGTCCTGACTTTC. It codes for CASSWYRGRYGANVLTF.

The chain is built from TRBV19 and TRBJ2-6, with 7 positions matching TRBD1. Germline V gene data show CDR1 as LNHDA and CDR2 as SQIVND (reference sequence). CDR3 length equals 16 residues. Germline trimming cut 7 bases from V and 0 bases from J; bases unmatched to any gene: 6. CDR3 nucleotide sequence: TGTGCCAGTACTAATGACAGGGACTCTGGGGCCAACGTCCTGACTTTC. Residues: CASTNDRDSGANVLTF.

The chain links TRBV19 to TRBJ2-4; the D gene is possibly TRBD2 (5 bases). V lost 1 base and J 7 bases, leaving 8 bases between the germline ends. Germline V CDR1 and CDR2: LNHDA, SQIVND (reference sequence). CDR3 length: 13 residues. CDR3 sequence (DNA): TGTGCCAGTAGTATAGGAGGGCGGAACATTCAGTACTTC. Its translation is CASSIGGRNIQYF.

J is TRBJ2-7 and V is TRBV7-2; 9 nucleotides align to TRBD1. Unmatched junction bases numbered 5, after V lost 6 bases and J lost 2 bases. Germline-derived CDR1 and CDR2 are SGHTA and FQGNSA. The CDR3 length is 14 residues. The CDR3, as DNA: TGTGCCAGCAGTTCTACAGGGGGCGCCTACGAGCAGTACTTC. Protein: CASSSTGGAYEQYF.

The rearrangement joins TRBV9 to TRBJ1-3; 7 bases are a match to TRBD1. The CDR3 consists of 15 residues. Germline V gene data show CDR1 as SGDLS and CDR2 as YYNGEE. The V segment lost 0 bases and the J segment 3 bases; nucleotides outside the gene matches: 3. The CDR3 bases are TGTGCCAGCAGCGTAGAGGGGGCAGGTGGAAACACCATATATTTT. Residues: CASSVEGAGGNTIYF. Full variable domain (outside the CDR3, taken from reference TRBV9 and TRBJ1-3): DSGVTQTPKHLITATGQRVTLRCSPRSGDLSVYWYQQSLDQGLQFLIQYYNGEERAKGNILERFSAQQFPDLHSELNLSSLELGDSALYFCASSVEGAGGNTIYFGEGSWLTVV.

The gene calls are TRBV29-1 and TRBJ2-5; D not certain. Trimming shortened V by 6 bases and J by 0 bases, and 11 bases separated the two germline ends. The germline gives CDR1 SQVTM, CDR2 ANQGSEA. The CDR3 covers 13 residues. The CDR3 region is CSVATTYQETQYF. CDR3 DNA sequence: TGCAGCGTCGCCACTACGTACCAAGAGACCCAGTACTTC.